This is a list of T cell receptor beta chains from one sample in a study of T cells in tuberculosis. Method: immunoSEQ multiplex PCR; TCRdb's copy keeps in-frame clones and lacks some. The table lists some 29,000 clones, almost 90% of them singletons, with roughly 6.2% in the top ten. Sequencing was performed on PBMCs. All receptors derive from a donor between 10 and 35 years old with latent tuberculosis or without tuberculosis infection. CDR3s leave out the opening cysteine and the closing phenylalanine or tryptophan. D genes are given only for firm matches.

v_call,d_call,j_call,cdr3_aa
TRBV6-1,TRBD2,TRBJ2-1,ASSAVLAGGFYNEQF
TRBV18,.,TRBJ2-7,ASSPKSGQLLYEQY
TRBV5-1,.,TRBJ1-4,ASSLSSTGGEKLF
TRBV5-1,TRBD2,TRBJ2-3,ASSPGGAKTDTQY
TRBV4-3,.,TRBJ1-2,ASSRTRGVGYGYT
TRBV15,.,TRBJ1-5,ATSAGSGNQPQH
TRBV5-5,TRBD1,TRBJ2-3,ASRSQGAVTDTQY
TRBV2,.,TRBJ2-2,ASKEDSTNTGELF
TRBV5-1,TRBD2,TRBJ2-5,ASSTHGGIQETQY
TRBV19,.,TRBJ1-1,ASRGQGNTEAF
TRBV18,TRBD1,TRBJ2-7,ASSKSRGQAPLGNEQY
TRBV4-1,TRBD2,TRBJ2-1,ASSQVFSGLAVSYNEQF
TRBV4-3,.,TRBJ1-2,ASSQVNRVGGYT
TRBV6-5,TRBD1,TRBJ1-2,ASSYSGGIYGYT
TRBV5-1,.,TRBJ1-3,ASSAQPTGSGNTIY
TRBV9,.,TRBJ2-7,ASSVRQSSYEQY
TRBV22-1,.,TRBJ1-2,PGRKRRARKTYGYT